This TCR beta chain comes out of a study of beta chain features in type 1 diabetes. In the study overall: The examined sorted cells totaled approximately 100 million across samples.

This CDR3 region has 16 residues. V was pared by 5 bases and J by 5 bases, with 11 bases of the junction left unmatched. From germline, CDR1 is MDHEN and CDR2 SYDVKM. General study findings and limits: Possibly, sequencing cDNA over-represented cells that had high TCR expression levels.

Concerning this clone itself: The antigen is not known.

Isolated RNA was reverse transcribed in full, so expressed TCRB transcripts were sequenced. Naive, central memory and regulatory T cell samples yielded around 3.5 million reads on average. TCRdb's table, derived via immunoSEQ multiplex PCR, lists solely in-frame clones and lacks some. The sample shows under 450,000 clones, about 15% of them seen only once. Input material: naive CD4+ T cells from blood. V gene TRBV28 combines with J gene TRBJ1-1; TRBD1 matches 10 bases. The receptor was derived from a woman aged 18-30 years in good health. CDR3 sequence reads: CASSSTGQGSRTEAFF. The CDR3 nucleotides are TGTGCCAGCAGTAGTACGGGACAGGGGTCTAGAACTGAAGCTTTCTTT.